Below, 2 T cell receptor beta chains from the same sample are listed, as sequenced in a study of CD8 T cells in ankylosing spondylitis. Whole-study results and caveats: A TCR beta motif of several highly homologous variants seemed to mark ankylosing spondylitis blood.

Their specific antigens are unknown. TCRdb independently ran MiXCR on the 5' RACE reads; one entry per CDR3 protein. The profile shows approximately 440,000 distinct CDR3 sequences, roughly 17% of them singletons. The specimen was blood, either unsorted or a sorted T cell fraction (not recorded which). The receptors were gathered from a male donor with ankylosing spondylitis.

The rearrangement joins TRBV28 to TRBJ2-1; possible D gene TRBD2, 7 bases. This CDR3 spans 15 amino acids. Between the trimmed V and J ends, which lost 8 bases and 0 bases, there was a span of 14 bases. Germline values: CDR1 MDHEN, CDR2 SYDVKM. The CDR3 region is CASRGAQSSYNEQFF. CDR3 nucleotide sequence: TGTGCCAGCCGGGGGGCACAGAGCTCCTACAATGAGCAGTTCTTC.

The CDR3 DNA reads TGTGCCAGCAGTGTCTACCGGGACTCCTATGGCTACACCTTC. Protein sequence: CASSVYRDSYGYTF. V usage is TRBV2 and J usage is TRBJ1-2; possible D gene TRBD1, 5 bases. The CDR3 runs to 14 residues. Germline V gene data show CDR1 as SNHLY and CDR2 as FYNNEI. V dropped 4 bases and J dropped 4 bases, with 13 bases sitting between them.